This T cell receptor beta chain was sequenced for a study of blood T cell repertoires in COVID-19. Turning to the study itself: COVID-19 samples, acute and convalescent, were from the United States, Italy and Spain. The analysed material was cDNA or gDNA that came from T cells, B-cell-depleted T cells, or PBMCs.

This CDR3 comprises 14 residues. V gave up 1 base and J gave up 8 bases, with 15 bases separating them. CDR1 is SGHRS and CDR2 is YFSETQ in the germline V gene. The authors' processing: Amplification of reference gene primers was used by the study to estimate nucleated cell counts. The repertoire was sequenced with immunoSEQ multiplex PCR; TCRdb's copy has only in-frame clones and lacks some. Clone size and V and J calls were adopted from that table, with D and trimming inferred from the DNA. The sample records over 120,000 clones, 65% to 85% being singletons. This chain joins TRBV5-1 and TRBJ1-2, with D uncertain. This clonotype originated in a woman aged 55-75 years with acute or convalescent COVID-19. The sequenced sample consisted of peripheral blood. This CDR3 reads CASSLRQDSGGYTF. In DNA form, the CDR3 reads TGCGCCAGCAGCTTGCGGCAGGATTCGGGAGGCTACACCTTC.